This entry describes one T cell receptor beta chain. These data originate in a study of PD-L1 blockade in urothelial cancer. Study-wide context: About 85% of the 29 patients were men whose urothelial cancer was bladder-origin. Blood was evaluated 3 weeks (second dose) and 6 weeks after therapy began.

Germline assignment: CDR1 LNHDA and CDR2 SQIVND (reference sequence). This CDR3 has 14 residues. V lost 5 bases and J lost 2, with 10 bases in between. Generated by immunoSEQ multiplex PCR, the TCRdb table keeps only in-frame clones and is missing some. The repertoire holds about 30,000 clones, with 89% as singletons. Stated time point: peripheral blood 6 weeks after treatment start. Peripheral blood mononuclear cells were collected from every patient before and during treatment, yielding between 1 and 8 samples per patient. The sequenced sample was PBMCs, obtained around atezolizumab (anti-PD-L1) treatment. The chain carries TRBV19 and TRBJ2-1, with TRBD1 as a possible D gene (6 bases). This TCR was sampled from a man older than 75 with urothelial cancer. Here the CDR3 DNA reads TGTGCCAGTAGTCCTCAGGGGCCCTACAATGAGCAGTTCTTC. Encoded protein: CASSPQGPYNEQFF.